One sample yielded the 6 T cell receptor beta chains listed below, sequenced in a study of molecular identifiers for immune sequencing clone quantification. TCRdb re-called the PCR reads with MiXCR, one entry per CDR3 protein. Of about 640,000 distinct CDR3 sequences in the sample, 15% to 20% are singletons; the top ten hold 0.85%. Specimen: naive CD8+ T cells from blood, with Jurkat cell RNA spiked in. As to subset: FACS-sorted CD8+CD4-CCR7+CD45RA+ naive T cells. Receptor source: a human donor in good health. Some libraries in this study had Jurkat cell RNA spiked in.

The chain uses TRBV5-1 and TRBJ2-5; the D gene is possibly TRBD1 (5 bases). The length of the CDR3 is 13 residues. CDR1 and CDR2 from the germline V gene are SGHRS and YFSETQ. V was pared by 4 bases and J by 4 bases, with 11 bases between. CDR3 nucleotide sequence: TGCGCCAGCAGCGAGGACAATCGAGAGACCCAGTACTTC. As protein: CASSEDNRETQYF.

This clonotype was counted many times. The chain joins TRBV15 to TRBJ1-5; TRBD1 is a possible D gene (6 bases). The CDR3 extends over 16 amino acids. The germline CDR1 and CDR2 sequences are LNHNV and YYDKDF (reference sequence). The V end was cut by 0 bases, the J end by 5 bases, with 14 bases between. CDR3 nucleotides: TGTGCCACCAGCAGAGATCGGGGGGCGCGGGATCAGCCCCAGCATTTT. Amino acid sequence: CATSRDRGARDQPQHF.

At least ten counts were recorded for this clonotype. The CDR3 protein is CASSQVDREPQETQYF. The CDR3 coding sequence is TGTGCCAGCAGCCAAGTGGACAGAGAGCCCCAAGAGACCCAGTACTTC. The chain links TRBV14 to TRBJ2-5; possible D gene TRBD1, 6 bases. The CDR3 covers 16 residues. In germline, CDR1 is SGHDN, CDR2 FVKESK. The V and J ends lost 1 base and 1 base respectively, with 13 bases between them.

The chain joins TRBV3-1 to TRBJ2-1; D ambiguous. The ends were cut back, 1 base at V and 0 bases at J, with 10 bases in the middle. Germline-derived CDR1 and CDR2 are LGHDT and YNNKEL (reference sequence). This CDR3 comprises 16 residues. This chain's CDR3 is CASSQGDSDSYNEQFF. The CDR3 DNA is TGTGCCAGCAGCCAAGGGGATTCAGACTCCTACAATGAGCAGTTCTTC.

The rearrangement joins TRBV4-3 to TRBJ2-3, with TRBD1 as a possible D gene (6 bases). Trimming shortened V by 0 bases and J by 0 bases, and 19 bases separated the two germline ends. The germline V gene has CDR1 LGHNA and CDR2 YSLEER. The CDR3 covers 19 residues. As DNA, the CDR3 is TGCGCCAGCAGCCAAGATCCGGGACAACCATTGACTAGCACAGATACGCAGTATTTT. Translated: CASSQDPGQPLTSTDTQYF.

There are many counts of this clonotype. The chain has TRBV4-3 and TRBJ1-6, with 8 bases aligning to TRBD1. The junction had 13 bases not matched to a gene; V was cut back by 6 bases and J by 9 bases. The CDR3 is made up of 16 amino acids. Germline V gives CDR1 LGHNA, CDR2 YSLEER. The CDR3 region has the DNA TGCGCCAGCAGTAGTGACAGGGGAAGCGTACGTTCACCCCTCCACTTT. Translating it yields CASSSDRGSVRSPLHF.